The clone carrying this T cell receptor beta chain was recorded only once. Its antigen is not identified. In the original processing: ImmunoSEQ output lacked quality scores and full-length reads, limiting matched filtering. Clones were read by immunoSEQ multiplex PCR, and TCRdb kept only the in-frame ones, dropping some. The V and J calls and clone size are taken from that table; D and trimming were inferred from the DNA. The table has some 650,000 clones, almost 97% seen once. The CDR3 consists of 16 residues. CDR1 is KGHSH and CDR2 is LQKENI in the germline V gene. Trimming took 3 bases from V and 4 from J; bases not matched to a gene: 8. These data come from a study of shared clonotypes between healthy human individuals. Study-level points and caveats: Researchers sampled only blood; tissue repertoires likely differ. Memory subsets generally showed smaller estimated richness than naive subsets did.

The sequence was obtained from a woman in her thirties in good health. This chain joins TRBV18 and TRBJ2-1; 8 bases match TRBD2. Material: naive CD4+ T cells sorted from blood. Subset described: CD45RA+ positively selected. In DNA, the CDR3 is TGTGCCAGCTCACCGGTAACTAGCGGCCGTTACAATGAGCAGTTCTTC. Encoded protein: CASSPVTSGRYNEQFF. The full variable domain, rest sourced from reference TRBV18 and TRBJ2-1, is NAGVMQNPRHLVRRRGQEARLRCSPMKGHSHVYWYRQLPEEGLKFMVYLQKENIIDESGMPKERFSAEFPKEGPSILRIQQVVRGDSAAYFCASSPVTSGRYNEQFFGPGTRLTVL.